This T cell receptor (beta chain) originates from a study of cytomegalovirus exposure and HLA in healthy donors. Regarding this clone: Its antigen remains unknown.

Whole-study findings and limits: A later analysis by the authors found several of the most significant clusters apparently linked to common viral pathogens.

Donors counted as nominally healthy when sampled, yet unrecorded immune exposures were likely. Use of 60 Vbeta and 13 Jbeta primers characterized the PCR. This table comes from immunoSEQ multiplex PCR, and its TCRdb copy is limited to in-frame clones, with some not included. The table has 60,000 to 70,000 clones, more than 60% seen once; the top ten hold roughly 5.1%. From germline, CDR1 is SGDLS and CDR2 YYNGEE. The CDR3 loop spans 13 amino acids. The V gene lost 4 bases and the J gene lost 7 bases, with 12 bases spanning the gap. The sequencing sample was made of PBMCs. The receptor was derived from a male donor in good health and CMV-seropositive. The chain joins TRBV9 to TRBJ1-3, with a tentative D call TRBD1 (6 bases). The DNA of the CDR3 is TGTGCCAGCAGCACCATGGACAGTAACACCATATATTTT. It codes for CASSTMDSNTIYF.